Shown below are 12 T cell receptor beta chains from a single sample sequenced in a study of technical replicates of blood from several donors. Assay used: immunoSEQ multiplex PCR; TCRdb lists only in-frame clones, some missing. The repertoire holds 70,000 to 75,000 clones, 85% to 95% seen once, with about 0.25% in the top ten. The sample taken for sequencing was T cells isolated from PBMCs. These receptors were collected from a human donor in good health.

The V and J genes are TRBV28 and TRBJ2-3; possible D gene TRBD2, 6 bases. The CDR3 has 15 residues. Germline V lookup: CDR1 MDHEN, CDR2 SYDVKM. The V gene lost 2 bases and the J gene lost 6 bases, with 15 bases spanning the gap. The CDR3 nucleotides are TGTGCCAGCAGTTTAACCCCCCTAGCGATGGATACGCAGTATTTT. This codes for CASSLTPLAMDTQYF.

This clone was observed a few times. The J gene is TRBJ1-1, the V gene TRBV11-2, with TRBD1 matching over 7 bases. Germline V gives CDR1 SGHAT, CDR2 FQNNGV. With V trimmed by 1 base and J by 11 bases, 7 bases remained unmatched. This CDR3 spans 13 amino acids. CDR3 sequence reads: CASSLVRDSDAFF. CDR3 sequence (DNA): TGTGCCAGCAGCTTAGTGCGGGACAGTGACGCTTTCTTT.

In its sample, this clone was seen a few times. The chain joins TRBV5-1 to TRBJ1-1; no clear D. The germline CDR1 and CDR2 sequences are SGHRS and YFSETQ. Between the trimmed V and J ends, which lost 4 bases and 4 bases, there was a span of 14 bases. The CDR3 length is 14 residues. This CDR3 reads CASSPGLGSTEAFF. In DNA, the CDR3 is TGCGCCAGCAGCCCCGGCCTAGGGAGCACTGAAGCTTTCTTT.

This chain joins TRBV6-5 and TRBJ2-7, with a weak D call TRBD1 (6 bases). CDR3 size: 14 residues. With 6 bases removed from V and 0 bases from J, the gap between germline ends came to 12 bases. CDR1 MNHEY and CDR2 SVGAGI come from the germline V gene. The CDR3, as DNA: TGTGCCAGCAGGACACAGGGTAGCTCCTACGAGCAGTACTTC. Its translation: CASRTQGSSYEQYF.

The chain employs TRBV9 and TRBJ2-2; D possibly corresponds to TRBD2 (5 bases). The CDR3 totals 16 residues. The germline gives CDR1 SGDLS, CDR2 YYNGEE. V was pared by 0 bases and J by 0 bases, with 9 bases between. This CDR3 is CASSVEPGTNTGELFF. The CDR3 DNA reads TGTGCCAGCAGCGTAGAACCGGGGACGAACACCGGGGAGCTGTTTTTT.

The chain couples TRBV27 to TRBJ1-1, with unresolved D. Per the germline V gene, CDR1 is MNHEY and CDR2 is SMNVEV (reference sequence). V was pared by 2 bases and J by 10 bases, with 23 bases between. The CDR3 is made up of 16 amino acids. The DNA for the CDR3 is TGTGCCAGCAGTTTAAATCGAGCCTCCCGTCCGGGTCGAGCTTTCTTT. It yields the protein CASSLNRASRPGRAFF.

The gene calls are TRBV5-1 and TRBJ1-4; D ambiguous. V lost 3 bases, J lost 5 bases, and 14 bases lay in between. The CDR3 has 15 residues. Germline loops: CDR1 SGHRS, CDR2 YFSETQ. CDR3 residues: CASSSLIGLNEKLFF. CDR3 in DNA: TGCGCCAGCAGCTCCCTGATCGGGTTAAATGAAAAACTGTTTTTT. The variable domain in full, completed from reference TRBV5-1 and TRBJ1-4, reads KAGVTQTPRYLIKTRGQQVTLSCSPISGHRSVSWYQQTPGQGLQFLFEYFSETQRNKGNFPGRFSGRQFSNSRSEMNVSTLELGDSALYLCASSSLIGLNEKLFFGSGTQLSVL.

The chain uses TRBV5-8 and TRBJ2-7; 9 bases align to TRBD1. Germline V lookup: CDR1 SGHTS, CDR2 YDEGEE. The CDR3 extends over 15 amino acids. V lost 3 bases and J lost 2; bases outside the gene matches: 6. Here the CDR3 reads CASSSGTGIPYEQYF. DNA for the CDR3: TGTGCCAGCAGCTCCGGGACAGGGATTCCCTACGAGCAGTACTTC.

This chain uses TRBV4-1 with TRBJ1-5; 9 positions match TRBD1. Trimming took 4 bases from V and 3 from J; bases not matched to a gene: 4. Germline values: CDR1 MGHRA, CDR2 YSYEKL. The CDR3 consists of 15 residues. CDR3 nucleotides: TGCGCCAGCAGCCCAAGGGACAGGGACAATCAGCCCCAGCATTTT. Encoded protein: CASSPRDRDNQPQHF.

This rearrangement joins TRBV4-1 to TRBJ1-5, with unresolved D. The V gene's germline CDR1 is MGHRA and CDR2 YSYEKL. V gave up 1 base and J gave up 3 bases, with 16 bases separating them. The CDR3 loop spans 17 amino acids. CDR3 loop: CASSQGFRGIANQPQHF. The CDR3 region has the DNA TGCGCCAGCAGCCAAGGTTTTCGGGGAATTGCCAATCAGCCCCAGCATTTT.

The V call is TRBV11-2, the J call TRBJ1-4, with 7 bases lining up with TRBD1. Trimming took 2 bases from V and 8 from J; bases not matched to a gene: 14. CDR3 length equals 17 residues. In germline, CDR1 is SGHAT, CDR2 FQNNGV. As DNA, the CDR3 is TGTGCCAGCAGCTTACTCCTAGGTTACAGGGGAGAGGAAAAACTGTTTTTT. As protein: CASSLLLGYRGEEKLFF.

This clone has a single count. This chain joins TRBV5-1 and TRBJ2-7; 10 nucleotides match TRBD2. Germline V gene lookup returns CDR1 SGHRS and CDR2 YFSETQ. The CDR3 is made up of 18 amino acids. V lost 2 bases, J lost 0 bases, and 11 bases stayed unmatched. CDR3: CASSFGRAGGPSSYEQYF. The CDR3 DNA follows: TGCGCCAGCAGCTTCGGTCGAGCGGGAGGGCCGAGCTCCTACGAGCAGTACTTC.